This T cell receptor beta chain was sequenced during a study of T-cell reconstitution after alpha-beta-depleted transplantation in children. Unique molecular identifiers were incorporated during preparation of the TCRbeta library. TCRdb re-called the PCR reads through MiXCR, storing one row per CDR3 protein. The sample includes under 350,000 distinct CDR3 sequences, 9.9% of them seen just once. The CDR3 is 16 amino acids. Germline assignment: CDR1 LGHDT and CDR2 YNNKEL (reference sequence). V lost 0 bases and J 2 bases, leaving 14 bases between the germline ends. This clonotype was counted between two and nine times.

The TCR originated in a human donor who donated a stem cell graft to a child with SCID. The source was PBMCs from the stem cell graft donor, collected from the stem cell graft. The rearrangement joins TRBV3-1 to TRBJ2-7; weak D call: TRBD2 (6 bases). The CDR3 nucleotides read TGTGCCAGCAGCCAAGATTTTAATAGCGGCACCTACGAGCAGTACTTC. Protein product: CASSQDFNSGTYEQYF.